Listed below are T cell receptor beta chains from one sample, sequenced in a study of shared clonotypes between healthy human individuals. The protocol was immunoSEQ multiplex PCR, while the TCRdb copy is restricted to in-frame clones and leaves out a portion. The sample lists about 2.4 million clones, roughly 93% occurring once. Sequenced input: naive CD4+ T cells from PBMCs. The receptors derive from a man aged 18-30 years in good health. Some clones in this sample may be carry-over from other donors' samples. The CDR3 runs from the conserved cysteine through the conserved F or W. Fields, in order: D gene, clone size, V gene, J gene, CDR3 protein, CDR3 DNA. A D gene is named only where the DNA matches it firmly. Clone sizes are given selectively: once, few, many, or a class where the clone is expanded.

>-|-|TRBV5-6|TRBJ1-2
CASSSRTVYGYTF
TGTGCCAGCAGCTCCAGGACAGTCTATGGCTACACCTTC
>-|-|TRBV28|TRBJ2-7
CASSLSSLAYEQYF
TGTGCCAGCAGTTTATCGAGCCTGGCCTACGAGCAGTACTTC
>TRBD1|-|TRBV28|TRBJ1-5
CASRERDRGYQPQHF
TGTGCCAGCAGGGAACGGGACAGGGGGTATCAGCCCCAGCATTTT
>-|-|TRBV2|TRBJ2-1
CASSPGTDTYNEQFF
TGTGCCAGCAGTCCCGGGACCGACACCTACAATGAGCAGTTCTTC
>-|-|TRBV29-1|TRBJ1-3
CSVQGLSGNTIYF
TGCAGCGTCCAGGGACTCTCTGGAAACACCATATATTTT
>TRBD2|-|TRBV7-3|TRBJ2-7
CASIENEGTSSTYEQYF
TGTGCCAGCATCGAAAATGAAGGGACTAGCAGCACCTACGAGCAGTACTTC
>-|-|TRBV7-9|TRBJ1-1
CASSPATRGAFF
TGTGCCAGCAGCCCGGCCACAAGGGGAGCTTTCTTT
>-|-|TRBV7-9|TRBJ1-5
CASTRGSNQPQHF
TGTGCCAGCACTCGGGGCAGCAATCAGCCCCAGCATTTT
>TRBD1|once|TRBV7-3|TRBJ2-3
CASSRDRVADTQYF
TGTGCCAGCAGCCGGGACAGGGTCGCAGATACGCAGTATTTT
>-|-|TRBV27|TRBJ1-1
CASRYGAEAFF
TGTGCCAGTCGTTATGGGGCTGAAGCTTTCTTT
>-|-|TRBV9|TRBJ2-1
CASSVAGASYNEQFF
TGTGCCAGCAGCGTCGCGGGGGCCTCTTACAATGAGCAGTTCTTC
>-|-|TRBV11-2|TRBJ2-2
CASSARTTNTGELFF
TGTGCCAGCAGCGCTCGGACCACGAACACCGGGGAGCTGTTTTTT
>-|-|TRBV7-7|TRBJ2-2
CATKAGSTGELFF
TGTGCCACCAAGGCCGGGTCGACCGGGGAGCTGTTTTTT
>TRBD2|-|TRBV5-1|TRBJ2-2
CASSERTSGTGELFF
TGCGCCAGCAGCGAAAGGACTAGCGGCACCGGGGAGCTGTTTTTT
>TRBD2|few|TRBV5-1|TRBJ2-1
CASSPGTSGNEQFF
TGCGCCAGCAGCCCCGGGACTAGCGGGAATGAGCAGTTCTTC
>-|-|TRBV27|TRBJ1-1
CASSLSITGRTYTEAFF
TGTGCCAGCAGTTTATCGATTACAGGGAGGACGTATACTGAAGCTTTCTTT
>-|-|TRBV29-1|TRBJ1-5
CSVEDTGSGQPQHF
TGCAGCGTTGAAGACACAGGGTCCGGTCAGCCCCAGCATTTT
>-|-|TRBV2|TRBJ2-7
CASSLHPGSGGPEQYF
TGTGCCAGCAGTCTACACCCAGGTAGCGGAGGCCCCGAGCAGTACTTC
>TRBD1|once|TRBV4-1|TRBJ2-5
CASSQGGTGGVETQYF
TGCGCCAGCAGCCAAGGAGGGACAGGGGGTGTTGAGACCCAGTACTTC
>-|-|TRBV30|TRBJ2-2
CAWRPYQGMSTGELFF
TGTGCCTGGAGGCCTTATCAGGGGATGAGCACCGGGGAGCTGTTTTTT
>-|-|TRBV28|TRBJ2-2
CASSLPPLSDSVNTGELFF
TGTGCCAGCAGCCTACCCCCTTTATCGGACAGTGTGAACACCGGGGAGCTGTTTTTT
>TRBD2|-|TRBV7-2|TRBJ2-1
CASSVSGAPSNEQFF
TGTGCCAGCAGCGTTAGCGGGGCTCCAAGCAATGAGCAGTTCTTC
>TRBD1|-|TRBV6-5|TRBJ2-7
CASSYSGTGGAEQYF
TGTGCCAGCAGTTACTCCGGGACAGGGGGCGCCGAGCAGTACTTC
>-|-|TRBV7-3|TRBJ2-3
CASSSGRADTQYF
TGTGCCAGCAGCAGTGGCAGGGCAGATACGCAGTATTTT
>-|-|TRBV5-1|TRBJ2-5
CASSIVSETQYF
TGCGCCAGCAGCATAGTGTCGGAGACCCAGTACTTC
>TRBD1|-|TRBV5-1|TRBJ1-1
CASTQGVGTEAFF
TGCGCCAGCACCCAGGGGGTCGGCACTGAAGCTTTCTTT
>-|-|TRBV5-6|TRBJ2-7
CASSLVGEQYF
TGTGCCAGCAGCTTGGTAGGCGAGCAGTACTTC
>-|-|TRBV15|TRBJ2-5
CATSREGGKETQYF
TGTGCCACCAGCAGAGAGGGCGGGAAAGAGACCCAGTACTTC
>-|-|TRBV9|TRBJ2-1
CASSKSPNEQFF
TGTGCCAGCAGCAAGAGCCCGAATGAGCAGTTCTTC
>-|-|TRBV5-1|TRBJ2-3
CASSFRTDTQYF
TGCGCCAGCAGCTTCCGCACAGATACGCAGTATTTT
>-|-|TRBV28|TRBJ2-7
CASRTGHASSYEQYF
TGTGCCAGCAGAACCGGACACGCGAGCTCCTACGAGCAGTACTTC
>-|-|TRBV6-6|TRBJ2-7
CASSYSRGVYEQYF
TGTGCCAGCAGTTACTCGCGGGGAGTCTACGAGCAGTACTTC
>-|-|TRBV28|TRBJ1-5
CASSLSSRAVNQPQHF
TGTGCCAGCAGTTTAAGTTCCCGGGCGGTGAATCAGCCCCAGCATTTT
>-|few|TRBV19|TRBJ1-1
CASTLKGLATEAFF
TGTGCCAGTACCCTAAAGGGACTCGCCACTGAAGCTTTCTTT
>-|-|TRBV2|TRBJ2-3
CASSRTRGLMNTQYF
TGTGCCAGCAGTCGCACTAGGGGGTTAATGAATACGCAGTATTTT
>TRBD2|few|TRBV2|TRBJ2-2
CASRGTIGELFF
TGTGCCAGCAGGGGGACTATCGGGGAGCTGTTTTTT
>TRBD2|-|TRBV5-1|TRBJ2-3
CASSSASTSGPTDTQYF
TGCGCCAGCAGCTCGGCGAGTACTAGCGGGCCCACAGATACGCAGTATTTT
>-|-|TRBV6-6|TRBJ2-5
CASSYSPGQQETQYF
TGTGCCAGCAGTTACTCCCCGGGGCAGCAAGAGACCCAGTACTTC
>TRBD2|-|TRBV11-3|TRBJ2-1
CASSLGLANNEQFF
TGTGCCAGCAGCTTGGGACTAGCCAACAATGAGCAGTTCTTC
>TRBD1|-|TRBV29-1|TRBJ2-5
CSVGGQAQETQYF
TGCAGCGTCGGAGGACAGGCCCAAGAGACCCAGTACTTC
>-|-|TRBV21-1|TRBJ2-7
CASSKEDRDGYEQYF
TGTGCCAGCAGCAAAGAGGACAGGGATGGGTACGAGCAGTACTTC
>TRBD2|-|TRBV7-2|TRBJ2-1
CASSFGGLAGVSYNEQFF
TGTGCCAGCAGCTTTGGGGGGCTAGCGGGAGTGTCCTACAATGAGCAGTTCTTC